Listed below are T cell receptor beta chains from one sample, sequenced in a study of T cell repertoires in cytomegalovirus infection. Their target antigens are unknown. Each CDR3 protein gets one entry after TCRdb re-called the reads with MiXCR. Of approximately 500,000 distinct CDR3 sequences in the sample, around 35% are singletons; the top ten hold 17%. The input for sequencing was cultured PBMCs, taken from culture after CMV antigen stimulation. These receptors all come from a human donor in good health (CMV status not recorded). Some clones in this sample may be carry-over from other donors' samples. Both conserved end residues are part of each CDR3. D genes are given only for firm matches. Not all rows give a size; the values are once, few, many and, for expanded clones, a class.

abundance: few; v_gene: TRBV12-3/TRBV12-4; j_gene: TRBJ1-1; d_gene: TRBD1; CDR3nt: TGTGCCAGCAAACGGACAGGGCCGAACACTGAAGCTTTCTTT; CDR3aa: CASKRTGPNTEAFF
abundance: few; v_gene: TRBV7-9; j_gene: TRBJ1-1; d_gene: TRBD1; CDR3nt: TGTGCCAGCAGGGGGACAGGGGAAACTGAAGCTTTCTTT; CDR3aa: CASRGTGETEAFF
abundance: -; v_gene: TRBV20-1; j_gene: TRBJ1-2; d_gene: TRBD1; CDR3nt: TGCAGTGCTAGAGATCAGGGACAGGGGAACTATGGCTACACCTTC; CDR3aa: CSARDQGQGNYGYTF
abundance: -; v_gene: TRBV7-2; j_gene: TRBJ2-1; d_gene: -; CDR3nt: TGTGCCAGCAGCTTAGGTTTCCGATCTCTTGGAAATGAGCAGTTCTTC; CDR3aa: CASSLGFRSLGNEQFF
abundance: -; v_gene: TRBV11-2; j_gene: TRBJ2-3; d_gene: TRBD1; CDR3nt: TGTGCCAGCAGCAGCCAGACAGGGGGAATCACAGATACGCAGTATTTT; CDR3aa: CASSSQTGGITDTQYF
abundance: -; v_gene: TRBV7-3; j_gene: TRBJ2-1; d_gene: TRBD1; CDR3nt: TGTGCCAGCAGCTTTCCAGCAGGGGGATTCTCCTACAATGAGCAGTTCTTC; CDR3aa: CASSFPAGGFSYNEQFF
abundance: -; v_gene: TRBV7-9; j_gene: TRBJ2-1; d_gene: TRBD1; CDR3nt: TGTGCCAGCAGCTTCGCGACAGGGCCCAATGAGCAGTTCTTC; CDR3aa: CASSFATGPNEQFF
abundance: once; v_gene: TRBV4-1; j_gene: TRBJ1-2; d_gene: -; CDR3nt: TGCGCCAGCAGCCAAGATCCGAAAAACTATGGCTACACCTTC; CDR3aa: CASSQDPKNYGYTF
abundance: -; v_gene: TRBV5-1; j_gene: TRBJ2-1; d_gene: -; CDR3nt: TGCGCCAGCAGCTTGGGCGGATCCCTGGCGGTCAATGAGCAGTTCTTC; CDR3aa: CASSLGGSLAVNEQFF
abundance: few; v_gene: TRBV7-9; j_gene: TRBJ1-5; d_gene: -; CDR3nt: TGTGCCAGCACCAAAGAGGGGGAGCCGGGCAATCAGCCCCAGCATTTT; CDR3aa: CASTKEGEPGNQPQHF
abundance: few; v_gene: TRBV19; j_gene: TRBJ2-1; d_gene: TRBD1; CDR3nt: TGTGCCAGTAGCACAACAGGGGACGATGAGCAGTTCTTC; CDR3aa: CASSTTGDDEQFF
abundance: -; v_gene: TRBV15; j_gene: TRBJ2-5; d_gene: -; CDR3nt: TGTGCCACCAGCATTAGGCACCAAGAGACCCAGTACTTC; CDR3aa: CATSIRHQETQYF
abundance: -; v_gene: TRBV20-1; j_gene: TRBJ2-1; d_gene: -; CDR3nt: TGCAGTGCTAGCGGGATTACCTACAATGAGCAGTTCTTC; CDR3aa: CSASGITYNEQFF
abundance: -; v_gene: TRBV24-1; j_gene: TRBJ2-7; d_gene: -; CDR3nt: TGTGCCACCAGTGATTTGAATACGGGGGAGCAGTACTTC; CDR3aa: CATSDLNTGEQYF
abundance: -; v_gene: TRBV27; j_gene: TRBJ2-3; d_gene: -; CDR3nt: TGTGCCAGCAGTCAAGGACGGGCCCAGACGCAGTATTTT; CDR3aa: CASSQGRAQTQYF
abundance: -; v_gene: TRBV4-3; j_gene: TRBJ2-2; d_gene: -; CDR3nt: TGCGCCAGCAGCCAGGATTCAGGGAGCGGGGAGCTGTTTTTT; CDR3aa: CASSQDSGSGELFF
abundance: -; v_gene: TRBV5-3; j_gene: TRBJ2-1; d_gene: TRBD1; CDR3nt: TGTGCCAGCAGCTTGTACCCGTTAGCAGGGGGCTATTACAATGAGCAGTTCTTC; CDR3aa: CASSLYPLAGGYYNEQFF
abundance: -; v_gene: TRBV2; j_gene: TRBJ2-2; d_gene: -; CDR3nt: TGTGCCAGCACCTCAATGGGGCGGGACACCGGGGAGCTGTTTTTT; CDR3aa: CASTSMGRDTGELFF
abundance: -; v_gene: TRBV19; j_gene: TRBJ2-4; d_gene: TRBD2; CDR3nt: TGTGCCAGTAGTACCCGGCGGGGGGTTGGCAAAAACATTCAGTACTTC; CDR3aa: CASSTRRGVGKNIQYF
abundance: few; v_gene: TRBV4-1; j_gene: TRBJ2-2; d_gene: -; CDR3nt: TGCGCCAGCAGCCAGCCTGGGGGCGACGGGGAGCTGTTTTTT; CDR3aa: CASSQPGGDGELFF
abundance: -; v_gene: TRBV7-9; j_gene: TRBJ1-1; d_gene: -; CDR3nt: TGTGCCAGCAGCCACGAGGACAGGAACACTGAAGCTTTCTTT; CDR3aa: CASSHEDRNTEAFF
abundance: once; v_gene: TRBV20-1; j_gene: TRBJ2-1; d_gene: -; CDR3nt: TGCAGTGCTAAGGGCCTAGGGCCTTGGGAGCAGTTCTTC; CDR3aa: CSAKGLGPWEQFF
abundance: few; v_gene: TRBV28; j_gene: TRBJ2-7; d_gene: -; CDR3nt: TGTGCCAGCAGTTTATGGAGGTGGGGCCACAGGAGCTCCTACGAGCAGTACTTC; CDR3aa: CASSLWRWGHRSSYEQYF
abundance: few; v_gene: TRBV14; j_gene: TRBJ1-4; d_gene: TRBD1; CDR3nt: TGTGCCAGCAGCCCGGACAGGGGAAAACTGTTTTTT; CDR3aa: CASSPDRGKLFF
abundance: -; v_gene: TRBV11-3; j_gene: TRBJ2-5; d_gene: TRBD2; CDR3nt: TGTGCCAGCAGCTCAACAGCGGGAGTGCCGGGCGGGGAGACCCAGTACTTC; CDR3aa: CASSSTAGVPGGETQYF
abundance: -; v_gene: TRBV5-4; j_gene: TRBJ2-1; d_gene: TRBD2; CDR3nt: TGTGCCAGCAGCCTACCACTAGCGGTCAATGAGCAGTTCTTC; CDR3aa: CASSLPLAVNEQFF
abundance: -; v_gene: TRBV7-9; j_gene: TRBJ2-3; d_gene: -; CDR3nt: TGTGCCAGCAGCAATCTCCAGGGGAGAGATACGCAGTATTTT; CDR3aa: CASSNLQGRDTQYF
abundance: few; v_gene: TRBV7-2; j_gene: TRBJ2-1; d_gene: TRBD2; CDR3nt: TGTGCCAGCAGCCTGAGCGGGAGGGCCCACAATGAGCAGTTCTTC; CDR3aa: CASSLSGRAHNEQFF
abundance: few; v_gene: TRBV6-2/TRBV6-3; j_gene: TRBJ2-5; d_gene: TRBD1; CDR3nt: TGTGCCAGCAGCTCCGACAGGGGACATTACCAAGAGACCCAGTACTTC; CDR3aa: CASSSDRGHYQETQYF
abundance: -; v_gene: TRBV7-9; j_gene: TRBJ1-1; d_gene: TRBD1; CDR3nt: TGTGCCAGCAGCCGGACAGGGCCTGAAGCTTTCTTT; CDR3aa: CASSRTGPEAFF
abundance: -; v_gene: TRBV30; j_gene: TRBJ1-2; d_gene: -; CDR3nt: TGTGCCTGGAGTCCGTACTCCACCTATGGCTACACCTTC; CDR3aa: CAWSPYSTYGYTF
abundance: few; v_gene: TRBV7-9; j_gene: TRBJ1-4; d_gene: -; CDR3nt: TGTGCCAGCAGCGTCAGGGAAGGTGAAAAACTGTTTTTT; CDR3aa: CASSVREGEKLFF
abundance: many; v_gene: TRBV7-9; j_gene: TRBJ1-2; d_gene: -; CDR3nt: TGTGCCAGCAGCTGGGGACGGAGTCCTTATACGTATGGCTACACCTTC; CDR3aa: CASSWGRSPYTYGYTF
abundance: -; v_gene: TRBV14; j_gene: TRBJ2-7; d_gene: TRBD1; CDR3nt: TGTGCCAGCAGCCAAGATTCGGGACAGCCTTACGAGCAGTACTTC; CDR3aa: CASSQDSGQPYEQYF
abundance: -; v_gene: TRBV11-2; j_gene: TRBJ2-1; d_gene: -; CDR3nt: TGTGCCAGCACCCAAGTCCGGCGGAGGCCCCATTGGGAGCAGTTCTTC; CDR3aa: CASTQVRRRPHWEQFF
abundance: many; v_gene: TRBV7-2; j_gene: TRBJ2-5; d_gene: -; CDR3nt: TGTGCCAGCAGCCCAGATTACGCAGAGACCCAGTACTTC; CDR3aa: CASSPDYAETQYF
abundance: -; v_gene: TRBV11-2; j_gene: TRBJ2-2; d_gene: -; CDR3nt: TGTGCCAGCAGCTTTGTTACGGGCTCCGGGGAGCTGTTTTTT; CDR3aa: CASSFVTGSGELFF
abundance: few; v_gene: TRBV27; j_gene: TRBJ1-2; d_gene: -; CDR3nt: TGTGCCAGCAGTTCGCACGACTATGGCTACACCTTC; CDR3aa: CASSSHDYGYTF
abundance: -; v_gene: TRBV29-1; j_gene: TRBJ2-1; d_gene: -; CDR3nt: TGCACCATAGGTAGATCCTACAATGAGCAGTTCTTC; CDR3aa: CTIGRSYNEQFF
abundance: -; v_gene: TRBV7-2; j_gene: TRBJ1-2; d_gene: -; CDR3nt: TGTGCCAGCAGCCATGACGTTCAATATGGCTACACCTTC; CDR3aa: CASSHDVQYGYTF
abundance: few; v_gene: TRBV4-1; j_gene: TRBJ2-6; d_gene: -; CDR3nt: TGCGCCAGCAGCTACAACAGGGCTGGGGCCAACGTCCTGACTTTC; CDR3aa: CASSYNRAGANVLTF
abundance: -; v_gene: TRBV7-8; j_gene: TRBJ2-2; d_gene: TRBD1; CDR3nt: TGTGCCAGCAGCGGGGACAGGAACACCGGGGAGCTGTTTTTT; CDR3aa: CASSGDRNTGELFF
abundance: -; v_gene: TRBV6-5; j_gene: TRBJ1-1; d_gene: -; CDR3nt: TGTGCCAGCAGTTACTCCGGCCAGGGAAAACCCAAGAACACTGAAGCTTTCTTT; CDR3aa: CASSYSGQGKPKNTEAFF
abundance: -; v_gene: TRBV5-1; j_gene: TRBJ2-7; d_gene: -; CDR3nt: TGCGCCAACAGCTTGGCGGCAGGGCGATATAGCTCCTACGAGCAGTACTTC; CDR3aa: CANSLAAGRYSSYEQYF
abundance: -; v_gene: TRBV11-2; j_gene: TRBJ2-5; d_gene: TRBD1; CDR3nt: TGTGCCAGCAGCTTCCCCGGGACAGTGTCTTACTTC; CDR3aa: CASSFPGTVSYF
abundance: -; v_gene: TRBV19; j_gene: TRBJ2-5; d_gene: -; CDR3nt: TGTGCCAGTACTAGGGGGGACGGGGAGACCCAGTACTTC; CDR3aa: CASTRGDGETQYF
abundance: -; v_gene: TRBV7-8; j_gene: TRBJ2-2; d_gene: -; CDR3nt: TGTGCCAGCAGCTTATCAACACAGGGCGGGGAGCTGTTTTTT; CDR3aa: CASSLSTQGGELFF
abundance: -; v_gene: TRBV19; j_gene: TRBJ1-6; d_gene: -; CDR3nt: TGTGCCAGTAGGGGCAGGGAGGAATCACCCCTCCACTTT; CDR3aa: CASRGREESPLHF
abundance: -; v_gene: TRBV7-7; j_gene: TRBJ2-5; d_gene: TRBD2; CDR3nt: TGTGCTAGCGGGACCGGGACCCCAGAGACCCAGTACTTC; CDR3aa: CASGTGTPETQYF
abundance: -; v_gene: TRBV18; j_gene: TRBJ2-7; d_gene: -; CDR3nt: TGTGCCAGCTCACCAGGGGGGCTTCATAAATCCTACGAGCAGTACTTC; CDR3aa: CASSPGGLHKSYEQYF
abundance: -; v_gene: TRBV20-1; j_gene: TRBJ2-3; d_gene: TRBD2; CDR3nt: TGCAGTGCTAGAGAATTTTTGGCGGGAGGGCCGGCGAATACGCAGTATTTT; CDR3aa: CSAREFLAGGPANTQYF
abundance: -; v_gene: TRBV6-6; j_gene: TRBJ2-2; d_gene: TRBD1; CDR3nt: TGTGCCAGCAGTGAGACAGGGCTGAACACCGGGGAGCTGTTTTTT; CDR3aa: CASSETGLNTGELFF
abundance: few; v_gene: TRBV28; j_gene: TRBJ1-2; d_gene: TRBD1; CDR3nt: TGTGCCAGCCGACCCCCCTTAACAGGGGGTGCCATCGGCTATGGCTACACCTTC; CDR3aa: CASRPPLTGGAIGYGYTF
abundance: -; v_gene: TRBV12-3/TRBV12-4; j_gene: TRBJ2-1; d_gene: TRBD1; CDR3nt: TGTGCCAGCAGGCTGGACAGGGGCAGCGCCGGATTCGGGAGTGGAGAGCAGTTCTTC; CDR3aa: CASRLDRGSAGFGSGEQFF
abundance: -; v_gene: TRBV2; j_gene: TRBJ2-1; d_gene: TRBD2; CDR3nt: TGTGCCAGCAGGATAGCGGGAGGGCCAGGCAATGAGCAGTTCTTC; CDR3aa: CASRIAGGPGNEQFF
abundance: few; v_gene: TRBV7-8; j_gene: TRBJ2-7; d_gene: TRBD1; CDR3nt: TGTGCCAGCAGCCCAACCCCGGGACAGGGTACCTACGAGCAGTACTTC; CDR3aa: CASSPTPGQGTYEQYF
abundance: -; v_gene: TRBV6-8; j_gene: TRBJ1-6; d_gene: -; CDR3nt: TGTGCCAGCACTGGGACGGGCTCCTATAATTCACCCCTCCACTTT; CDR3aa: CASTGTGSYNSPLHF